This T cell receptor (beta chain) originates from a study of Graves' ophthalmopathy and Graves' hyperthyroidism. Study results and limitations: From stable hyperthyroidism, ophthalmopathy was separated by a 13-signature model with 87.88% sensitivity and 75% to 84% specificity. Detected in blood as well were most expanded thyroid clonotypes with frequency above 0.001.

TCR beta CDR3 regions were amplified from RNA transcripts. HTBI-primed first-round RT-PCR preceded second-round multiplex PCR. MiXCR was run by TCRdb on the multiplex PCR reads, yielding one entry per CDR3 protein. The sample lists 740,000 or so distinct CDR3 sequences; around 40% were seen once. Certain patients were not enrolled. These were patients with other autoimmune diseases, uncontrolled infections, pregnancy or lactation. Germline V lookup: CDR1 SNHLY, CDR2 FYNNEI. Unmatched junction bases numbered 5, after V lost 6 bases and J lost 5 bases. The CDR3 extends over 14 amino acids. This clonotype was seen a few times. Its antigen is not identified.

The clonotype originates from an adult man with Graves' ophthalmopathy. This chain connects TRBV2 to TRBJ2-3, with 10 bases lining up with TRBD2. The sample was peripheral blood. The CDR3: CASSDSGRRDTQYF. As DNA, the CDR3 is TGTGCCAGCAGCGATAGCGGGAGGAGAGATACGCAGTATTTT.